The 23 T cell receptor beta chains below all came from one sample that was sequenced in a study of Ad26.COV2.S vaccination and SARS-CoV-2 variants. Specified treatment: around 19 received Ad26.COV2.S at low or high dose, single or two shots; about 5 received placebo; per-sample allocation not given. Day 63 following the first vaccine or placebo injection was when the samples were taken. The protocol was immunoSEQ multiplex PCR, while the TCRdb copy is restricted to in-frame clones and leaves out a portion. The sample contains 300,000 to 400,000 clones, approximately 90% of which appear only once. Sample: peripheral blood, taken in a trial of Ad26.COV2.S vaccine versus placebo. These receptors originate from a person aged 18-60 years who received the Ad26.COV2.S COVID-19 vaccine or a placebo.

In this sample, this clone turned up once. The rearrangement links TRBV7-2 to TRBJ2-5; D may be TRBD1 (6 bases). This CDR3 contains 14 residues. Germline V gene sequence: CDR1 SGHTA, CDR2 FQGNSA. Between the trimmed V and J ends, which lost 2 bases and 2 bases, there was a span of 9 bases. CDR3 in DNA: TGTGCCAGCAGCTTATACAGGGAACAAGAGACCCAGTACTTC. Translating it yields CASSLYREQETQYF.

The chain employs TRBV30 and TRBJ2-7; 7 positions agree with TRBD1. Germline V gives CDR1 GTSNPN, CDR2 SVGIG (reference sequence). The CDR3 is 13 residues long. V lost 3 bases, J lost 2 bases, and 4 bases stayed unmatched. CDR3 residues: CAWRTGPTYEQYF. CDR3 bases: TGTGCCTGGAGGACAGGGCCTACCTACGAGCAGTACTTC.

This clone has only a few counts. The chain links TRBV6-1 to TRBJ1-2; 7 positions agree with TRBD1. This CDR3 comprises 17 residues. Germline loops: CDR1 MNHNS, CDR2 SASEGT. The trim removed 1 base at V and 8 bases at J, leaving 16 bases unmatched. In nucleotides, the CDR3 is TGTGCCAGCAGTGAAGATAAGTTTTACGAATTAGGGGGCGGCTACACCTTC. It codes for CASSEDKFYELGGGYTF.

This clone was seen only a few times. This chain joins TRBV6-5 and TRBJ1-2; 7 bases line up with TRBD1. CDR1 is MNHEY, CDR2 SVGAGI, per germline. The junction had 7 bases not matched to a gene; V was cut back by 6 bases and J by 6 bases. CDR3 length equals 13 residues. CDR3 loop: CASRSQGTDGYTF. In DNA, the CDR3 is TGTGCCAGCAGATCACAGGGGACTGATGGCTACACCTTC.

CDR3 in amino acids: CASSLGQSNTEAFF. DNA of the CDR3: TGTGCCAGCAGCCTGGGACAGTCGAACACTGAAGCTTTCTTT. The J gene is TRBJ1-1, the V gene TRBV5-8; 7 bases match TRBD1. CDR1 and CDR2 from the germline V gene are SGHTS and YDEGEE. The CDR3 consists of 14 residues. Trimming removed 4 bases from V and 1 base from J; junction bases left unmatched: 4.

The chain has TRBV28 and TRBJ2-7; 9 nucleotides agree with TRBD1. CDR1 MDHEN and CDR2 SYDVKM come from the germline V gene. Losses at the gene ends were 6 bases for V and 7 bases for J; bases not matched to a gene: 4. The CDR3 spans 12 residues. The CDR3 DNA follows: TGTGCCAGCAGGTTGGACAGGGGAGAGCAGTACTTC. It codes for CASRLDRGEQYF.

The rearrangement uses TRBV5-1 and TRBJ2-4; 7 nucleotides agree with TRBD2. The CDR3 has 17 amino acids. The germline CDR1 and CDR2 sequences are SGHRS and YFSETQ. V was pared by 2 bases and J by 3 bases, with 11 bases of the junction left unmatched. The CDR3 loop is CASSLELGGDGKNIQYF. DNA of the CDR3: TGCGCCAGCAGCTTAGAACTGGGAGGGGATGGCAAAAACATTCAGTACTTC.

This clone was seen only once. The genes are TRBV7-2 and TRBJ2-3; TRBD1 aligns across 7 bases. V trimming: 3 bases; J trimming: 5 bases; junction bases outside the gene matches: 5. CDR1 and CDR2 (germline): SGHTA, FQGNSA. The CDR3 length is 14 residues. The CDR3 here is CASSFPTGEDTQYF. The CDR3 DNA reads TGTGCCAGCAGCTTCCCTACAGGGGAAGATACGCAGTATTTT.

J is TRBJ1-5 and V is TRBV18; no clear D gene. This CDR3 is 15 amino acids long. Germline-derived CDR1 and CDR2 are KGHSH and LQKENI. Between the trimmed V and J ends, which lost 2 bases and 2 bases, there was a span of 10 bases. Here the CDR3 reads CASSPSTRGNQPQHF. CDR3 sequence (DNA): TGTGCCAGCTCACCATCGACACGAGGCAATCAGCCCCAGCATTTT. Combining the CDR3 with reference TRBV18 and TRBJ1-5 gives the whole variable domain NAGVMQNPRHLVRRRGQEARLRCSPMKGHSHVYWYRQLPEEGLKFMVYLQKENIIDESGMPKERFSAEFPKEGPSILRIQQVVRGDSAAYFCASSPSTRGNQPQHFGDGTRLSIL.

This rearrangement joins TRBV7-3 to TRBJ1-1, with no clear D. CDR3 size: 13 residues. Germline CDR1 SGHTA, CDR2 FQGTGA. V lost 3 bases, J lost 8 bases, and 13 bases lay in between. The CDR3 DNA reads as TGTGCCAGCAGCTTCCGACTGCGATTAGAAGCTTTCTTT. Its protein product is CASSFRLRLEAFF. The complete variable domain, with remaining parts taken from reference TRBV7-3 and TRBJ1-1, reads GAGVSQTPSNKVTEKGKYVELRCDPISGHTALYWYRQSLGQGPEFLIYFQGTGAADDSGLPNDRFFAVRPEGSVSTLKIQRTERGDSAVYLCASSFRLRLEAFFGQGTRLTVV.

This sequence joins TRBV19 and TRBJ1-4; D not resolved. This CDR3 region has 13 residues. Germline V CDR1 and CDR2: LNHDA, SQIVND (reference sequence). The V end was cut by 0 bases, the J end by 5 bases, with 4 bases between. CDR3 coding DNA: TGTGCCAGTAGTATAGACGGGAATGAAAAACTGTTTTTT. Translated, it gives CASSIDGNEKLFF.

In DNA form, the CDR3 reads TGTGCCAGCAGCGTTACAGGGGGTGACACTGAAGCTTTCTTT. Translated: CASSVTGGDTEAFF. The chain combines TRBV9 with TRBJ1-1, with TRBD1 matching 8 bases. Germline CDR1 and CDR2: SGDLS and YYNGEE. V shed 2 bases, J shed 3 bases, and the junction held 3 bases outside the gene matches. The CDR3 totals 14 residues.

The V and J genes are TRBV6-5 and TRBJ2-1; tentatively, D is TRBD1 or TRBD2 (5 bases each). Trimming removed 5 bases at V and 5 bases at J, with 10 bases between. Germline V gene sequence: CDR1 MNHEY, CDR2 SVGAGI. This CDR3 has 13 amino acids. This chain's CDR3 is CASSRDRNNEQFF. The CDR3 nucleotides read TGTGCCAGCAGTCGGGACCGAAACAATGAGCAGTTCTTC.

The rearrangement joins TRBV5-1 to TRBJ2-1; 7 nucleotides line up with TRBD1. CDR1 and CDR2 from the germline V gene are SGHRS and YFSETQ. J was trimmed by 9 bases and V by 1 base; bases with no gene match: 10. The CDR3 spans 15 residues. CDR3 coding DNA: TGCGCCAGCAGCTTGAAGGAGGATCCAGGGGGTGAGCAGTTCTTC. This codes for CASSLKEDPGGEQFF.

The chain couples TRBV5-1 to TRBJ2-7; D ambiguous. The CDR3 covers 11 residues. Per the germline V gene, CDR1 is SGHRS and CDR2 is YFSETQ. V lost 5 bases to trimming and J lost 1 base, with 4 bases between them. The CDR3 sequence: CASRQSYEQYF. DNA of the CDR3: TGCGCCAGCAGGCAGTCCTACGAGCAGTACTTC.

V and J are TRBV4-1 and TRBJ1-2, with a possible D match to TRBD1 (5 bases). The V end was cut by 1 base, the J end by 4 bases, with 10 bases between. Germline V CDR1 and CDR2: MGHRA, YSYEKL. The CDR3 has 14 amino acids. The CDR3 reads CASSQADTGYGYTF. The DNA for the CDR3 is TGCGCCAGCAGCCAAGCGGACACCGGCTATGGCTACACCTTC.

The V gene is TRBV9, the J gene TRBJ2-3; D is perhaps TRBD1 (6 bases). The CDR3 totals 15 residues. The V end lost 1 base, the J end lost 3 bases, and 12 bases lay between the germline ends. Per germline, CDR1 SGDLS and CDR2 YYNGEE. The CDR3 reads CASSVTIGQTDTQYF. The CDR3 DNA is TGTGCCAGCAGCGTAACCATAGGACAGACAGATACGCAGTATTTT. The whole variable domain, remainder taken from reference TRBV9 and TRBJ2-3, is DSGVTQTPKHLITATGQRVTLRCSPRSGDLSVYWYQQSLDQGLQFLIQYYNGEERAKGNILERFSAQQFPDLHSELNLSSLELGDSALYFCASSVTIGQTDTQYFGPGTRLTVL.

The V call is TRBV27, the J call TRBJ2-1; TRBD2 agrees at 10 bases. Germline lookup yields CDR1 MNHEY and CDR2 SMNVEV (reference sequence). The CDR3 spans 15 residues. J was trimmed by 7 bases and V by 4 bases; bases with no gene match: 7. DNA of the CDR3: TGTGCCAGCAGTTCCTTACTAGCGGGATATAATGAGCAGTTCTTC. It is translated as CASSSLLAGYNEQFF.

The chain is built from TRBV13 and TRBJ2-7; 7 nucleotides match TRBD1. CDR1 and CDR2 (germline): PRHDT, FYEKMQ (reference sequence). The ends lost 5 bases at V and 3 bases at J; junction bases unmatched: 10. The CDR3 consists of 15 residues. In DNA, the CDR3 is TGTGCCAGCAGCCACCGGGACAGTCAACTCTACGAGCAGTACTTC. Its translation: CASSHRDSQLYEQYF.

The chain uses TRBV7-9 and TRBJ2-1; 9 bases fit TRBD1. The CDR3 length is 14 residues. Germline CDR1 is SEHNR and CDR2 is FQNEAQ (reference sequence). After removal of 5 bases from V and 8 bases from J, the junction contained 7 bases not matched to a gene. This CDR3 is CASSNNRDRDEQFF. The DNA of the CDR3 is TGTGCCAGCAGCAATAACCGGGACAGGGATGAGCAGTTCTTC.

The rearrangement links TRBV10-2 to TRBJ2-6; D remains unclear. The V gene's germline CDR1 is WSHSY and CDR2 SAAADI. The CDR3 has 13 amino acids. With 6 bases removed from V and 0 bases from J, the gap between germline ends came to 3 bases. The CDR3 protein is CASRDSGANVLTF. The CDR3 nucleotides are TGCGCCAGCAGGGACTCTGGGGCCAACGTCCTGACTTTC.

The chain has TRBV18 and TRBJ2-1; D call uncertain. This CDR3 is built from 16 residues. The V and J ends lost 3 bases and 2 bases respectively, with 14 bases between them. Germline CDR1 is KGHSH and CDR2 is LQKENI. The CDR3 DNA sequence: TGTGCCAGCTCACCTCCCGGCGCCGGCGCCTACAATGAGCAGTTCTTC. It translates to CASSPPGAGAYNEQFF.

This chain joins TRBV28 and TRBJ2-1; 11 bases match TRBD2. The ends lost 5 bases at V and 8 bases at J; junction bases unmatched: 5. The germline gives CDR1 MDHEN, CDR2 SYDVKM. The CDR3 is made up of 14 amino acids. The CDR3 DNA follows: TGTGCCAGCAGTAAACTAGCGGGAGTCGATGAGCAGTTCTTC. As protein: CASSKLAGVDEQFF.